The 25 T cell receptor beta chains in this list originate from one sample, sequenced in a study of blood T cell repertoires in COVID-19. The table came from immunoSEQ multiplex PCR; TCRdb's copy has only in-frame clones and leaves some out. Of 300,000 to 450,000 clones in the sample, less than 85% were seen once. Sequences were obtained from peripheral blood. The receptors were sampled from a woman aged 18-35 years with acute or convalescent COVID-19.

This chain joins TRBV24-1 and TRBJ2-5; 7 bases fit TRBD1. The CDR3 covers 16 residues. Germline V lookup: CDR1 KGHDR, CDR2 SFDVKD. The junction had 12 bases not matched to a gene; V was cut back by 7 bases and J by 2 bases. CDR3 sequence: CATSSTTGTAQETQYF. The CDR3 DNA is TGTGCCACCAGCTCCACGACTGGGACAGCACAAGAGACCCAGTACTTC.

This chain uses TRBV10-3 with TRBJ1-1; D remains unclear. Trimming shortened V by 6 bases and J by 8 bases, and 13 bases separated the two germline ends. Germline V CDR1 and CDR2: ENHRY, SYGVKD. The CDR3 length is 12 residues. Here the CDR3 reads CAISPNAREAFF. The CDR3 DNA sequence: TGTGCCATCAGCCCTAACGCTAGGGAAGCTTTCTTT.

The chain couples TRBV5-4 to TRBJ1-4; D is unresolved. The CDR3 runs 13 residues. Per the germline V gene, CDR1 is SGHNT and CDR2 is YYREEE (reference sequence). With 6 bases removed from V and 4 bases from J, the gap between germline ends came to 10 bases. The CDR3 nucleotides read TGTGCCAGCACGGCAGGCCTTAATGAAAAACTGTTTTTT. It specifies CASTAGLNEKLFF.

The CDR3 nucleotides read TGTGCCAGCAGCTTAGCCCCAGAAAGACAGGGGTCGTGGAATTCACCCCTCCACTTT. Protein product: CASSLAPERQGSWNSPLHF. The genes are TRBV11-1 and TRBJ1-6, with 8 positions matching TRBD1. The CDR3 is made up of 19 amino acids. Germline assignment: CDR1 SGHAT and CDR2 FQDESV (reference sequence). Germline trimming cut 0 bases from V and 7 bases from J; bases unmatched to any gene: 14.

This clone was counted many times. The rearrangement links TRBV6-1 to TRBJ2-3; 14 nucleotides agree with TRBD2. The CDR3 has 16 amino acids. With 5 bases clipped from V and 5 bases from J, the junction kept 6 bases outside the gene matches. CDR1 and CDR2 (germline): MNHNS, SASEGT. CDR3 sequence reads: CASSKGLAGGVDTQYF. CDR3 DNA: TGTGCCAGCAGTAAAGGACTAGCGGGGGGTGTAGATACGCAGTATTTT.

The rearrangement uses TRBV14 and TRBJ2-7, with a weak D call TRBD1 (5 bases). V dropped 3 bases and J dropped 1 base, with 7 bases sitting between them. Germline V gene lookup returns CDR1 SGHDN and CDR2 FVKESK. The CDR3 has 13 amino acids. As DNA, the CDR3 is TGTGCCAGCAGCCAGACAGTGTCCTACGAGCAGTACTTC. This gives the protein CASSQTVSYEQYF.

The V gene is TRBV9, the J gene TRBJ1-2; D is undetermined. Germline values: CDR1 SGDLS, CDR2 YYNGEE. The V end was cut by 10 bases, the J end by 1 base, with 17 bases between. This CDR3 is built from 14 residues. The CDR3 nucleotides read TGTGCCGCCCAATTTGAGGCTAATAACTATGGCTACACCTTC. This sequence encodes CAAQFEANNYGYTF.

This rearrangement joins TRBV5-1 to TRBJ1-2, with TRBD1 matching 9 bases. Germline lookup yields CDR1 SGHRS and CDR2 YFSETQ. With 4 bases clipped from V and 6 bases from J, the junction kept 10 bases outside the gene matches. The CDR3 totals 15 residues. CDR3 protein: CASSGIGQGPDGYTF. CDR3 bases: TGCGCCAGCAGCGGCATTGGACAGGGGCCCGATGGCTACACCTTC.

The chain uses TRBV24-1 and TRBJ2-3; D may be TRBD2 (6 bases). In germline, CDR1 is KGHDR, CDR2 SFDVKD. The CDR3 loop spans 14 amino acids. V dropped 3 bases and J dropped 4 bases, with 10 bases sitting between them. The CDR3 nucleotides read TGTGCCACCAGTGATGGGGACTTTCCAGATACGCAGTATTTT. Its translation is CATSDGDFPDTQYF.

A few counts support this clone. This chain uses TRBV5-1 with TRBJ2-7, with TRBD1 identical over 7 bases. The CDR3 totals 17 residues. CDR1 is SGHRS, CDR2 YFSETQ, per germline. The V gene end was trimmed by 3 bases and the J gene end by 3 bases; junction bases not matched to a gene: 15. The CDR3 reads CASSYSFTGASDYEQYF. The CDR3 DNA reads as TGCGCCAGCAGCTACTCCTTTACAGGGGCGTCGGACTACGAGCAGTACTTC.

The chain employs TRBV3-1 (or the pseudogene TRBV3-2) and TRBJ2-3; 8 bases match TRBD2. CDR3 length equals 20 residues. Germline values: CDR1 LGHDT, CDR2 YNNKEL (reference sequence). The junction had 17 bases not matched to a gene; V was cut back by 1 base and J by 2 bases. CDR3 residues: CASSQGVGARLAGDTDTQYF. CDR3 bases: TGTGCCAGCAGCCAAGGAGTAGGGGCGCGGCTAGCGGGCGACACAGATACGCAGTATTTT.

This chain uses TRBV6-5 with TRBJ1-3; D perhaps matches TRBD1 (6 bases). The germline V gene has CDR1 MNHEY and CDR2 SVGAGI. V was cut by 5 bases and J by 0 bases, with 11 bases left in between. This CDR3 is 15 amino acids long. The CDR3 here is CASSRTGHSGNTIYF. As DNA, the CDR3 is TGTGCCAGCAGTCGAACAGGGCACTCTGGAAACACCATATATTTT.

V gene TRBV5-6 combines with J gene TRBJ1-5, with 10 nucleotides matching TRBD1. The length of the CDR3 is 15 residues. V shed 0 bases and J 5 bases; nucleotides not matched to a gene: 2. Germline CDR1 and CDR2: SGHDT and YYEEEE. DNA of the CDR3: TGTGCCAGCAGCTTGGGTGACAGGGGGCATCAGCCCCAGCATTTT. This codes for CASSLGDRGHQPQHF.

The chain employs TRBV19 and TRBJ1-6; D remains ambiguous. The V and J ends lost 1 base and 16 bases respectively, with 11 bases between them. In germline, CDR1 is LNHDA, CDR2 SQIVND (reference sequence). The length of the CDR3 is 12 residues. The CDR3 DNA is TGTGCCAGTAGTATAGTCGCGGGTTCTCTCCACTTT. Protein sequence: CASSIVAGSLHF.

This clone was detected once. The chain employs TRBV21-1 and TRBJ2-3; TRBD2 is taken as the D call from the table, unchecked against the DNA. TRBV21-1 has pseudogene status. This CDR3 spans 13 amino acids. The CDR3 reads CASSQGLAGTQYF. The CDR3 nucleotides read TGTGCCAGCAGCCAGGGACTAGCGGGGACGCAGTATTTT.

The chain employs TRBV2 and TRBJ1-3; D not certain. CDR1 SNHLY and CDR2 FYNNEI come from the germline V gene. V gave up 6 bases and J gave up 0 bases, with 12 bases separating them. The CDR3 has 15 residues. DNA of the CDR3: TGTGCCAGCAGGCCTGGACTGCACTCTGGAAACACCATATATTTT. Translating gives CASRPGLHSGNTIYF.

This clone has a single count. The gene calls are TRBV28 and TRBJ2-7; D might be TRBD2 (5 bases). This CDR3 comprises 14 residues. V lost 9 bases and J 4 bases, leaving 19 bases between the germline ends. CDR1 is MDHEN, CDR2 SYDVKM, per germline. CDR3 sequence (DNA): TGTGCCAGTACTACGAGGGAGCCACAATACGAGCAGTACTTC. Its translation is CASTTREPQYEQYF.

The chain carries TRBV5-1 and TRBJ2-5, with TRBD1 matching 10 bases. Losses at the gene ends were 0 bases for V and 3 bases for J; bases not matched to a gene: 2. The CDR3 is 15 amino acids. CDR1 and CDR2 (germline): SGHRS, YFSETQ. The CDR3 DNA is TGCGCCAGCAGCTTGGAGACAGGGGGCGAAGAGACCCAGTACTTC. Amino acids: CASSLETGGEETQYF. Variable domain in full (rest from reference TRBV5-1 and TRBJ2-5): KAGVTQTPRYLIKTRGQQVTLSCSPISGHRSVSWYQQTPGQGLQFLFEYFSETQRNKGNFPGRFSGRQFSNSRSEMNVSTLELGDSALYLCASSLETGGEETQYFGPGTRLLVL.

The chain employs TRBV5-4 and TRBJ2-7; 11 nucleotides match TRBD1. CDR1 is SGHNT, CDR2 YYREEE, per germline (reference sequence). The CDR3 runs 14 residues. The ends lost 1 base at V and 7 bases at J; junction bases unmatched: 4. CDR3 in DNA: TGTGCCAGCAGCTTGAGGACAGGGGGCCGGGAGCAGTACTTC. Translating it yields CASSLRTGGREQYF.

This chain connects TRBV7-8 to TRBJ1-1, with a possible D match to TRBD1 (5 bases). Germline V CDR1 and CDR2: SGHVS, FQNEAQ. CDR3 length: 15 residues. Between the trimmed V and J ends, which lost 5 bases and 4 bases, there was a span of 17 bases. The CDR3 bases are TGTGCCAGCAGCCCCCTTTTAGGACAACTCACTGAAGCTTTCTTT. This encodes CASSPLLGQLTEAFF.

The rearrangement links TRBV7-8 to TRBJ2-2, with 7 bases aligning to TRBD1. The germline CDR1 and CDR2 sequences are SGHVS and FQNEAQ. CDR3 length equals 15 residues. V shed 5 bases, J shed 5 bases, and the junction held 8 bases outside the gene matches. The CDR3 DNA is TGTGCCAGCAGCCCACAGGGGTTAAGGACCGGGGAGCTGTTTTTT. It yields the protein CASSPQGLRTGELFF.

The chain couples TRBV21-1 to TRBJ2-2; the table's D gene call, TRBD1, was not cross checked with the DNA. TRBV21-1 is noted as a pseudogene. The length of the CDR3 is 16 residues. The CDR3 region is CASSKAGTGETGELFF. For the CDR3, the DNA is TGTGCCAGCAGCAAAGCCGGGACAGGCGAGACCGGGGAGCTGTTTTTT.

The rearrangement links TRBV6-5 to TRBJ1-1, with a possible D match to TRBD1 (5 bases). The CDR3 has 12 residues. Germline assignment: CDR1 MNHEY and CDR2 SVGAGI. V dropped 5 bases and J dropped 12 bases, with 16 bases sitting between them. CDR3 region: CASSIGARSTFF. As DNA, the CDR3 is TGTGCCAGCAGTATAGGGGCCCGATCGACTTTCTTT.

This sequence joins TRBV6-5 and TRBJ1-1, with D tentatively TRBD1 (5 bases). Trimming removed 7 bases from V and 3 bases from J, with 12 bases in between. Germline V gives CDR1 MNHEY, CDR2 SVGAGI. CDR3 length: 13 residues. The CDR3 bases are TGTGCCAGCAAGGGGCTTTTTGACACTGAAGCTTTCTTT. Amino acid sequence: CASKGLFDTEAFF.

CDR3 protein: CASSPPGGVDEKLFF. CDR3 DNA: TGTGCCAGCTCTCCCCCCGGGGGAGTGGATGAAAAACTGTTTTTT. The chain uses TRBV18 and TRBJ1-4; D is perhaps TRBD1 (5 bases). CDR3 length: 15 amino acids. Trimming took 6 bases from V and 6 from J, leaving 17 bases between them. Per germline, CDR1 KGHSH and CDR2 LQKENI. Drawing the rest from reference TRBV18 and TRBJ1-4, the complete variable domain is NAGVMQNPRHLVRRRGQEARLRCSPMKGHSHVYWYRQLPEEGLKFMVYLQKENIIDESGMPKERFSAEFPKEGPSILRIQQVVRGDSAAYFCASSPPGGVDEKLFFGSGTQLSVL.